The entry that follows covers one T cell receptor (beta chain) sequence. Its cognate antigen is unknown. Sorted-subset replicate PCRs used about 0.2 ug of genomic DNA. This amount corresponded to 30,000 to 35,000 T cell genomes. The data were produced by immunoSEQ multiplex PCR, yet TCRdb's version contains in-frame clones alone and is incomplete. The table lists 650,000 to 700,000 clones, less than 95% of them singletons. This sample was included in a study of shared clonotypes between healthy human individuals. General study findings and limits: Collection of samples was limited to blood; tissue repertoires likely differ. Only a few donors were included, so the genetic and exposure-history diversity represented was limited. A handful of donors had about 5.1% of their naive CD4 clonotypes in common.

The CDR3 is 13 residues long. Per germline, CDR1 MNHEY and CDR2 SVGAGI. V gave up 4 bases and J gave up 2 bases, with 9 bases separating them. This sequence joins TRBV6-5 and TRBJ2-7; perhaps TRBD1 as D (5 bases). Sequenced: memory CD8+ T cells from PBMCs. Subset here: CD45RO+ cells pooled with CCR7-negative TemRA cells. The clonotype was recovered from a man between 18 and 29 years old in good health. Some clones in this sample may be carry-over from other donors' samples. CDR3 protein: CASSFQGAYEQYF. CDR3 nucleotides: TGTGCCAGCAGTTTCCAGGGTGCCTACGAGCAGTACTTC.